The clone carrying this T cell receptor beta chain was picked up many times. Its antigen is still unknown. Sequencing libraries for TCR beta were prepared with iRepertoire HTBI primers and Arm-PCR of CDR3 regions. Per the original methods: The samples included 60 to 65 TRBV and under 15 TRBJ segments. TCRdb re-derived calls from the multiplex PCR reads in MiXCR, one entry per CDR3 protein. The V and J calls and clone size come from TCRdb's table, not from the authors' own analysis. This table has more than 450,000 distinct CDR3 sequences, around 13% appearing once. The CDR3 extends over 11 amino acids. V lost 1 base, J lost 6 bases, and 4 bases lay in between. Germline CDR1 GTSNPN, CDR2 SVGIG (reference sequence). These data come from a study of regulatory T cells in long-lasting Graves disease. The study's findings and limits: TRBV28, TRBJ1-2 and TRBJ2-5 emerged as the favored segments in persistent disease.

Time point defined: newly diagnosed GD, antithyroid drugs for less than 3 months. The TCR library was made from RNA that had been extracted from PBMCs in TRIzol. The data also belong to a second study, concerning T cells in Graves' hyperthyroidism and ophthalmopathy. That report notes: Patients were excluded because of uncontrolled infection, other autoimmune disease, pregnancy or lactation.

This receptor was taken from a woman aged 25-40 years with Graves disease. Material: peripheral blood mononuclear cells (PBMCs), obtained at new diagnosis, from a patient treated with antithyroid drugs. This chain uses TRBV30 with TRBJ2-1; unclear D gene. Written as DNA, the CDR3 is TGTGCCTGGAGTGAAAGCAATGAGCAGTTCTTC. Translation: CAWSESNEQFF.